Following are 2 T cell receptor beta chains from one sample sequenced in a study of T cells in Graves' hyperthyroidism and ophthalmopathy. Researchers took RNA transcripts and amplified the TCR beta CDR3 regions from them. RT-PCR in the first round (using the HTBI primer set) targeted the TCR CDR3. TCRdb fed the multiplex PCR reads into MiXCR, producing one record per CDR3 protein. The sample gives about 740,000 distinct CDR3 sequences, less than 15% of which show up once; roughly 10% is in the top ten. Sequenced material: blood. All receptors come from a woman under 30 with Graves' hyperthyroidism.

This rearrangement joins TRBV5-1 to TRBJ2-7; a weak D match, TRBD2 (7 bases). The CDR3 has 18 amino acids. Germline CDR1 is SGHRS and CDR2 is YFSETQ. Trimming took 0 bases from V and 5 from J, leaving 24 bases between them. For the CDR3, the DNA is TGCGCCAGCAGCTTGGTGTCGCGGGGGCGCCCATTCCACGACGAGCAGTACTTC. It translates to CASSLVSRGRPFHDEQYF.

This clonotype has ten or more counts. This chain joins TRBV20-1 and TRBJ2-3; 12 bases map to TRBD2. This CDR3 is 14 amino acids long. V dropped 3 bases and J dropped 4; count of bases not matched to a gene: 2. Germline lookup yields CDR1 DFQATT and CDR2 SNEGSKA (reference sequence). The CDR3 sequence is CSARGTSGPDTQYF. The CDR3 region has the DNA TGCAGTGCTAGGGGGACTAGCGGGCCAGATACGCAGTATTTT.